This T cell receptor beta chain was identified in a study of shared clonotypes between healthy human individuals. General study points: All-four-donor shared clonotypes had higher generation probabilities than non-shared clonotypes did. Rarefaction revealed incomplete sorted-subset sequencing despite large depth.

CD8 cells classed as naive were CD45RO-negative and positively selected for CCR7, excluding terminally differentiated effector memory CD45RA+ cells. This clone was observed a handful of times. Its antigen is as yet unknown. Method: immunoSEQ multiplex PCR; TCRdb's copy keeps in-frame clones and lacks some. The sample lists roughly 2.1 million clones; about 92% were seen once. Sequenced: naive CD8+ T cells from PBMCs. The receptor was derived from a young man in good health. Some clones in this sample may be carry-over from other donors' samples.

The CDR3 spells CASSSRLGGRGNEQFF. DNA of the CDR3: TGTGCCAGTAGTTCCCGGTTGGGGGGGCGAGGTAATGAGCAGTTCTTC. The genes are TRBV19 and TRBJ2-1, with a tentative D call TRBD2 (7 bases). Trimming took 5 bases from V and 7 from J, leaving 21 bases between them. This CDR3 comprises 16 residues. Germline CDR1 reads LNHDA; CDR2 reads SQIVND (reference sequence).